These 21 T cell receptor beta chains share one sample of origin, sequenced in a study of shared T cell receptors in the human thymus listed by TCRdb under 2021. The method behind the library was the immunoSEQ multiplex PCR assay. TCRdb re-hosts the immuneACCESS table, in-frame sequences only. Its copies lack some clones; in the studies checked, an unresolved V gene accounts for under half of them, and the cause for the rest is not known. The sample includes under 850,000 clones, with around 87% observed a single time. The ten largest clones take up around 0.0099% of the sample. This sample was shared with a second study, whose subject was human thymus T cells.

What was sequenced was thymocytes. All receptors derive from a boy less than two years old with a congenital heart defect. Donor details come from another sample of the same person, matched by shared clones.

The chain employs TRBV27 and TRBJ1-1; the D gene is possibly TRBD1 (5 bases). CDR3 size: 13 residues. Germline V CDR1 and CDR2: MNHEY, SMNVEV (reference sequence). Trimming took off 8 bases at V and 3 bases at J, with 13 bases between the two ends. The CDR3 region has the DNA TGTGCCAGCCCATGGAGGGGATACACTGAAGCTTTCTTT. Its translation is CASPWRGYTEAFF.

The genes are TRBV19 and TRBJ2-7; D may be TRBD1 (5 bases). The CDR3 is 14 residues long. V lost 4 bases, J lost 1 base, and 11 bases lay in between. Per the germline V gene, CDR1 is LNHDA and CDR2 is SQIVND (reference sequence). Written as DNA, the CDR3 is TGTGCCAGTAGTAAGGCAGGGCCGTCCTACGAGCAGTACTTC. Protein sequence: CASSKAGPSYEQYF.

CDR3 region: CASRAGDCGEKLFF. CDR3 DNA: TGTGCCAGCAGAGCAGGGGATTGTGGTGAAAAACTGTTTTTT. The chain recombines TRBV6-5 with TRBJ1-4, with D possibly matching TRBD1 (6 bases). V was pared by 6 bases and J by 7 bases, with 15 bases between. The CDR3 runs 14 residues. CDR1 and CDR2 (germline): MNHEY, SVGAGI.

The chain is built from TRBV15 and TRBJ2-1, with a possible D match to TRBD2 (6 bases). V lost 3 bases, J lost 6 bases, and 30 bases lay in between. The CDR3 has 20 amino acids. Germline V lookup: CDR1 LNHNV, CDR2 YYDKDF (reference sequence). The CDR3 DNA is TGTGCCACCAGCAGCCCCTCCGGGGGAAGGACCCCACCCTTTGGCAATGAGCAGTTCTTC. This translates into CATSSPSGGRTPPFGNEQFF.

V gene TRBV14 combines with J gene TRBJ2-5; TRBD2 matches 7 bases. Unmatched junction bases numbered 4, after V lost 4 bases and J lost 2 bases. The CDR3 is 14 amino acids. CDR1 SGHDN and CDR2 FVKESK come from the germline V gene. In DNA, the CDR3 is TGTGCCAGCAGCCGGAGCGGGATACAAGAGACCCAGTACTTC. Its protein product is CASSRSGIQETQYF. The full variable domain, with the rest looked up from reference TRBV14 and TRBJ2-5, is EAGVTQFPSHSVIEKGQTVTLRCDPISGHDNLYWYRRVMGKEIKFLLHFVKESKQDESGMPNNRFLAERTGGTYSTLKVQPAELEDSGVYFCASSRSGIQETQYFGPGTRLLVL.

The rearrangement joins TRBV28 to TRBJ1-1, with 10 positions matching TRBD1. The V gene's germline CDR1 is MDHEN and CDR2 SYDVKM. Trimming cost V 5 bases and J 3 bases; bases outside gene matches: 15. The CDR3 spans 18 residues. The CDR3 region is CASSPRQGARGTDTEAFF. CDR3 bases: TGTGCCAGCAGTCCTAGACAGGGGGCGCGGGGGACGGACACTGAAGCTTTCTTT.

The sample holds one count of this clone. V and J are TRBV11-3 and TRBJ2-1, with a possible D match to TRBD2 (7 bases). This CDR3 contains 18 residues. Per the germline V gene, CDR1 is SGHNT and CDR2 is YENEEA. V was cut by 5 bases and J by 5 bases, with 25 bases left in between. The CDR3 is CASSAKVGGRWGNNEQFF. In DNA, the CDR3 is TGTGCCAGCAGCGCTAAGGTCGGGGGGCGGTGGGGAAACAATGAGCAGTTCTTC. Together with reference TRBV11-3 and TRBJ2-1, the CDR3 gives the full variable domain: EAGVVQSPRYKIIEKKQPVAFWCNPISGHNTLYWYLQNLGQGPELLIRYENEEAVDDSQLPKDRFSAERLKGVDSTLKIQPAELGDSAVYLCASSAKVGGRWGNNEQFFGPGTRLTVL.

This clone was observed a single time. Here the CDR3 reads CASRIAGRTYNEQFF. DNA of the CDR3: TGTGCCAGCAGGATAGCGGGACGGACCTACAATGAGCAGTTCTTC. This sequence joins TRBV6-1 and TRBJ2-1; 8 bases map to TRBD2. CDR3 length: 15 amino acids. Germline CDR1 and CDR2: MNHNS and SASEGT. V was clipped by 6 bases and J by 2 bases; unmatched bases: 6.

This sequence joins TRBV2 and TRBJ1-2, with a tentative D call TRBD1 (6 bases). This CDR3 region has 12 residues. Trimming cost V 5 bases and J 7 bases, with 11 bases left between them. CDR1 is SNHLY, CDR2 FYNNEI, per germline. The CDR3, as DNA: TGTGCCAGCAGTACAGGACAGCTTGGCTACACCTTC. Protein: CASSTGQLGYTF.

The CDR3, as DNA: TGCGCCAGCAGTGAGCAGGGGAGGGGAGAGCCCCCCTACGAGCAGTACTTC. Its translation is CASSEQGRGEPPYEQYF. The chain employs TRBV10-2 and TRBJ2-7, with D possibly being TRBD2 (7 bases). Germline lookup yields CDR1 WSHSY and CDR2 SAAADI. The V gene lost 2 bases and the J gene lost 2 bases, with 19 bases spanning the gap. The CDR3 totals 17 residues.

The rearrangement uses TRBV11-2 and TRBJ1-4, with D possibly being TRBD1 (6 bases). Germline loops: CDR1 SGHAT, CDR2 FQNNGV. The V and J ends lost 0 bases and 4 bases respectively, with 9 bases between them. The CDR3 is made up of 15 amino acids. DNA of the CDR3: TGTGCCAGCAGCTTAGAAAAACAGGGTAATGAAAAACTGTTTTTT. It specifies CASSLEKQGNEKLFF.

The CDR3 protein is CASSRDSAYNEQFF. In DNA, the CDR3 is TGTGCCAGCAGCCGGGACTCAGCCTACAATGAGCAGTTCTTC. This rearrangement joins TRBV27 to TRBJ2-1; tentative D call: TRBD2 (6 bases). V was clipped by 6 bases and J by 2 bases, with 11 bases between them. From germline, CDR1 is MNHEY and CDR2 SMNVEV (reference sequence). The CDR3 length is 14 residues.

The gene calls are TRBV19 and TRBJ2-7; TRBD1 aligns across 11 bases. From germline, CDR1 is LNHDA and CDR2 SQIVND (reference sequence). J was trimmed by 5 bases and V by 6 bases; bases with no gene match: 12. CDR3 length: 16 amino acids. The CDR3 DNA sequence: TGTGCCAGTAGCCAACGTTCGGGGACAGGGGGGGACGAGCAGTACTTC. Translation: CASSQRSGTGGDEQYF.

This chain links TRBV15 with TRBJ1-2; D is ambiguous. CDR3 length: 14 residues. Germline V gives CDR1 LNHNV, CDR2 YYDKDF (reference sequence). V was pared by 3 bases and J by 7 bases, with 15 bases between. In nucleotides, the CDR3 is TGTGCCACCAGCAGGGGGTTCGGGGTCGGTGGCTACACCTTC. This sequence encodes CATSRGFGVGGYTF.

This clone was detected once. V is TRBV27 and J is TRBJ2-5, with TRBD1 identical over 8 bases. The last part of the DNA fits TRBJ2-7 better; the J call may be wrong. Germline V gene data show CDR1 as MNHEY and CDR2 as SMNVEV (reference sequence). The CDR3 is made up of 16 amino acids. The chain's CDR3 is CASSLRWGQDSYEQYF. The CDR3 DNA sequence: TGTGCCAGCAGTTTAAGATGGGGACAGGATTCCTACGAGCAGTACTTC.

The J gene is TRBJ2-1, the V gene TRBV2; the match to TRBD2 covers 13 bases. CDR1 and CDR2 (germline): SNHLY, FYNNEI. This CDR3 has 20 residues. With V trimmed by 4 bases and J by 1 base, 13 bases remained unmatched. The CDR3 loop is CASSAVTTSGRRLSYNEQFF. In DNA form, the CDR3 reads TGTGCCAGCAGTGCTGTAACGACTAGCGGGAGGAGATTATCCTACAATGAGCAGTTCTTC.

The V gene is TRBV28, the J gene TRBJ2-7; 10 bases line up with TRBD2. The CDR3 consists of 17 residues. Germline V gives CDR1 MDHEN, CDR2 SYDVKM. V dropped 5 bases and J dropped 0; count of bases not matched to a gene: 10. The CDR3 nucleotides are TGTGCCAGCAGTCCCCAACTAGCGGGACCCACCTCCTACGAGCAGTACTTC. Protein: CASSPQLAGPTSYEQYF.

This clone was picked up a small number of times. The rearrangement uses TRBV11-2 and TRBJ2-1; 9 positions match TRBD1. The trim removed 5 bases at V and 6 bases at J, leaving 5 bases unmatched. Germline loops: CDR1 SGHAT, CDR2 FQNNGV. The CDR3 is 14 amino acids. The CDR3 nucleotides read TGTGCCAGCAGCCCGAGACAGGGGGGCAATGAGCAGTTCTTC. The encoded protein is CASSPRQGGNEQFF.

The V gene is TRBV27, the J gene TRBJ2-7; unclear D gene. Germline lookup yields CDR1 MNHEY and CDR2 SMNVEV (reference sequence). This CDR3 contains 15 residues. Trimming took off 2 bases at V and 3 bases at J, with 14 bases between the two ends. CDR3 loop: CASSLGARNNYEQYF. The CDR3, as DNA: TGTGCCAGCAGTTTAGGAGCCCGGAATAACTACGAGCAGTACTTC.

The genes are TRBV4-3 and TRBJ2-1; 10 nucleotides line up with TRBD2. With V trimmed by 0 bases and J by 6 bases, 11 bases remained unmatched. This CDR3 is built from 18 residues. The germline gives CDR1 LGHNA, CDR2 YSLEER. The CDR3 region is CASSQDQVEGLASNEQFF. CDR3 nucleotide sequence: TGCGCCAGCAGCCAAGATCAAGTAGAGGGACTAGCGAGCAATGAGCAGTTCTTC.

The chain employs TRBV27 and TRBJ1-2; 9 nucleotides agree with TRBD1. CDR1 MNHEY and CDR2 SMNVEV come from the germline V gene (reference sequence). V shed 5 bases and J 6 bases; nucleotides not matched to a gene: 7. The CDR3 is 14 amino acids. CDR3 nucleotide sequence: TGTGCCAGCAGTGCACTATGGACAGGGGATGGCTACACCTTC. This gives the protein CASSALWTGDGYTF.